The TCR beta chain described here comes from a study of blood T cell repertoires in COVID-19 (dated by TCRdb to about 2020). With respect to the entire study: Samples covering the acute and convalescent phases of COVID-19 were provided by collaborators in the United States, Italy and Spain. Where available, HLA class I and class II types were taken from metadata supplied by the sample provider and were not determined by assay-based typing. The repertoires were made available in a free public database intended to serve as a resource for research on the immune response to SARS-CoV-2. The sample metadata nearly always contained a de-identified subject ID, COVID-19 status, age in years and sex. The prospective study material was composed of cDNA or gDNA derived from T cells, B-cell-depleted T cells, or PBMCs. Samples were obtained from the ongoing ImmuneRACE study (first 160 participants) and from about 1,300 subjects provided by 6 global collaborators. The dataset comprised deeply sampled blood TCRbeta repertoires from subjects exposed to, actively infected with, or recovered from COVID-19.

TCRbeta CDR3 regions were amplified from genomic DNA using the immunoSEQ Assay, a bias-controlled multiplex PCR. Processing in the source paper ran as follows. The number of nucleated cells in each sample was estimated by amplification of reference gene primers within the assay. Sequence reads were collapsed and filtered to measure the absolute abundance of every unique TCRbeta CDR3 rearrangement. For each sample, productive Simpson clonality was calculated by taking the square root of Simpson's diversity index across productive rearrangements. Here the immuneACCESS table is served through TCRdb, limited to in-frame sequences with V and J called. Missing clones are a known gap in these copies; in checked studies unresolved V genes cover under half, and the rest lacks a known reason. Clone size and the V and J calls come from that table; the DNA yielded D and trimming. This sample is represented by roughly 70,000 clones; 75% to 90% of them were singletons. The ten biggest clones cover almost 5% of the sample.

About this clone: The antigen this receptor binds is unknown. No much larger clonotype is one base removed from it; base qualities were not supplied.

Paper-wide results and their limitations: The amount of clinical and demographic metadata varied by source and participant and was provided uncurated.

The collaborating institutions used their own protocols to collect whole blood in K2EDTA tubes. For TCRbeta analysis, collaborators shipped samples in one of three forms: frozen whole blood, isolated PBMCs, or DNA extracted from either of those sample types. V and J lose 2 bases and 1 base, and a span of 12 bases separates them. Sequences KGHSH (CDR1) and LQKENI (CDR2) are obtained from the germline V gene. Taken from cysteine to phenylalanine, the CDR3 has 16 residues. CDR3 DNA is the only sequence kept; it has 48 bases, read in frame from the first base. The chain was built from TRBV18 and TRBJ1-3, with the D gene not clear enough to name. The material sequenced was peripheral blood. This TCR derives from a woman aged 45-59 years with active COVID-19. CDR3 region: CASSPGTAASGNTIYF. The DNA is as follows: TGTGCCAGCTCACCAGGTACAGCAGCATCTGGAAACACCATATATTTT.